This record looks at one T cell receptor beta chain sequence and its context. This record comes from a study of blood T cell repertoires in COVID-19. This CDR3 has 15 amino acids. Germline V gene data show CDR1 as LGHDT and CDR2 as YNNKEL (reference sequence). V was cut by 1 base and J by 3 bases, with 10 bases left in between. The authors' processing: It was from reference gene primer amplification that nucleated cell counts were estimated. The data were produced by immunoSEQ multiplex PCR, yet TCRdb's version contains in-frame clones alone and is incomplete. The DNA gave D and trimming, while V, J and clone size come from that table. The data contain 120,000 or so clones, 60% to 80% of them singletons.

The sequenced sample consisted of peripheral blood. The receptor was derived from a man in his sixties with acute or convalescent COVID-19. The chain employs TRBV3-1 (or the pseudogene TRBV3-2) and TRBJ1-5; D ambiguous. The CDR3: CASSQGNTVNQPQHF. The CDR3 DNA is TGTGCCAGCAGCCAAGGGAACACAGTCAATCAGCCCCAGCATTTT.